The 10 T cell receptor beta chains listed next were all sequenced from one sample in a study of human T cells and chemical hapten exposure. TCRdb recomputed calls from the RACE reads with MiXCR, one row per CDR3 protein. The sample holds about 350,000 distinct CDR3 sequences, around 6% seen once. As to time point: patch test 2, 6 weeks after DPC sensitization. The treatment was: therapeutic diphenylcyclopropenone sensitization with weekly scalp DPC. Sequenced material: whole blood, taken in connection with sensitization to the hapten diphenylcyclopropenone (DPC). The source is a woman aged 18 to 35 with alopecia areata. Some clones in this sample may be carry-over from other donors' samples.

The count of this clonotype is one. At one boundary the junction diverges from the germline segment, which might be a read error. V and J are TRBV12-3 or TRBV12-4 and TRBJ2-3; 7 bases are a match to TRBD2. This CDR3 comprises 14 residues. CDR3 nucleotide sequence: TGTGCCAGCCGCCAGCGGGGAACCACAGATATGCAGTATTTT. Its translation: CASRQRGTTDMQYF.

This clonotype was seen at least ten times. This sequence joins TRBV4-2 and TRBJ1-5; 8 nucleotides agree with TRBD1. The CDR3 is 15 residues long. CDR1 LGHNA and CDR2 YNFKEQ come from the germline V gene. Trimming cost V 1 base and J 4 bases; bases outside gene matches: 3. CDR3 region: CASSQVTGGNQPQHF. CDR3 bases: TGTGCCAGCAGCCAAGTAACAGGGGGTAATCAGCCCCAGCATTTT.

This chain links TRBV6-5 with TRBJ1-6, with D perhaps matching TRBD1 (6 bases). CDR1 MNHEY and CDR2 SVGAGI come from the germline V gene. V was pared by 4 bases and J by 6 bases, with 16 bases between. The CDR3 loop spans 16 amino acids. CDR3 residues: CASSFPQGAGNSPLHF. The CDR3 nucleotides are TGTGCCAGCAGTTTTCCACAGGGAGCGGGTAATTCACCCCTCCACTTT.

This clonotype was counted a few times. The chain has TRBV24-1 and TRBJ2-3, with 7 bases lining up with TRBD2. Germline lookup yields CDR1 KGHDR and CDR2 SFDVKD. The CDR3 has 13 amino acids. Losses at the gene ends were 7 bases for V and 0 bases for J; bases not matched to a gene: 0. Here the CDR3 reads CATSGGSTDTQYF. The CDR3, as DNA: TGTGCCACCAGCGGGGGGAGCACAGATACGCAGTATTTT.

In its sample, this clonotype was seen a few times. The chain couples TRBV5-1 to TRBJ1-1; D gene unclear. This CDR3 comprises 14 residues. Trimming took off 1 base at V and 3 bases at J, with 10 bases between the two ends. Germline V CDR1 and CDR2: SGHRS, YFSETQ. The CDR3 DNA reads TGCGCCAGCAGCTTGACTGGCCCTTACACTGAAGCTTTCTTT. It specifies CASSLTGPYTEAFF.

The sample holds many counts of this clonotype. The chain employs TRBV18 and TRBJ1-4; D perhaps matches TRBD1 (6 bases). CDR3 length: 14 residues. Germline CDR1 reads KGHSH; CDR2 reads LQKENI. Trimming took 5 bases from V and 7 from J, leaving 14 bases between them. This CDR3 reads CASSAQGFSEKLFF. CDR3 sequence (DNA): TGTGCCAGCTCAGCTCAGGGGTTTAGTGAAAAACTGTTTTTT.

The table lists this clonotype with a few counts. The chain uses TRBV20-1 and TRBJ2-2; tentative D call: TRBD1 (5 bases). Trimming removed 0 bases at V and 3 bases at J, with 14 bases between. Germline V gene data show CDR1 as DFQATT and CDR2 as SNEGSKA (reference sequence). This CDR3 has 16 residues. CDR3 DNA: TGCAGTGCTAGAGATGTTTCCCAGGGTGACACCGGGGAGCTGTTTTTT. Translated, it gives CSARDVSQGDTGELFF.

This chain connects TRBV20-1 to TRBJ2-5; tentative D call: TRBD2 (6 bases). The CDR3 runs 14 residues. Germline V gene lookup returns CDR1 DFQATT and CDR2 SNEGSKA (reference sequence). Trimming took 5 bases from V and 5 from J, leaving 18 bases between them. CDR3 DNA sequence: TGCAGTGCTGGAAGGGCGGGACCACAGGAGACCCAGTACTTC. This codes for CSAGRAGPQETQYF.

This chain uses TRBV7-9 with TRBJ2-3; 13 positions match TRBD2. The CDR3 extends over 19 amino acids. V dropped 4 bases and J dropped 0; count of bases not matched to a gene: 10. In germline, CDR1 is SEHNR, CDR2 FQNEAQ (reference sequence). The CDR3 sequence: CASSSTLTSGGSSTDTQYF. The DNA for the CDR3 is TGTGCCAGCAGCTCGACCCTGACTAGCGGGGGGTCTAGCACAGATACGCAGTATTTT.

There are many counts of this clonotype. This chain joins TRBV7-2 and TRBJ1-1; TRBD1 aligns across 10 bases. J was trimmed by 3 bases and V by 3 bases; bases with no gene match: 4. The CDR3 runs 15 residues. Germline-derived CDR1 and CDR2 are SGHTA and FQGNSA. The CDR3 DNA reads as TGTGCCAGCAGCTTCTCGACAGGGGGCTACACTGAAGCTTTCTTT. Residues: CASSFSTGGYTEAFF.